This is a list of T cell receptor beta chains from one sample in a study of shared clonotypes between healthy human individuals. Sequencing used immunoSEQ multiplex PCR; TCRdb keeps in-frame clones, though not all of them. Here the sample spans under 150,000 clones, approximately 70% being singletons. The specimen was memory CD8+ T cells sorted from blood. These receptor sequences come from a woman younger than 45 in good health. Both conserved end residues are part of each CDR3.

V gene	J gene	CDR3 protein
TRBV2	TRBJ2-1	CASSAPGRRSGNEQFF
TRBV10-3	TRBJ2-3	CATQEGAGEDTQYF
TRBV21-1	TRBJ2-7	CASSKSDASGRDYEQYF
TRBV28	NA	CASSLRGIEQYF
TRBV25-1	TRBJ2-1	CASSHSPRTTYNEQFF
TRBV27	TRBJ2-3	CASSLVGGPADTQYF
TRBV19	TRBJ2-3	CASSMFGRSTDTQYF
TRBV28	TRBJ2-1	CANTGGFGEQFF
TRBV5-1	TRBJ2-6	CASSLFPDSGEYFPGANVLTF
TRBV15	TRBJ1-6	CATSRSTGGDSPLHF
TRBV9	NA	CASSVGANSYEQYF
TRBV4-3	TRBJ1-1	CASSQGADEAFF
TRBV25-1	TRBJ2-1	CASSERPRDHNEQFF
TRBV28	TRBJ1-1	CASMSDHVQIFLNTEAFF
TRBV7-6	TRBJ2-7	CASSQGTSGSHHEQYF
TRBV30	TRBJ1-1	CAWTRTDFNMNTEAFF
TRBV25-1	TRBJ2-7	CASSASVSWSKTQYF
TRBV5-4	TRBJ1-4	CASSYGQGHEKLFF
TRBV15	TRBJ1-5	CATSRERQGGGQPQHF
TRBV7-9	TRBJ1-4	CASRTTVGQPNEKLFF
TRBV25-1	TRBJ2-7	CASSEFGHQSYEQYF
TRBV19	TRBJ2-7	CASSPRQGSREQYF